One sample yielded the 4 T cell receptor beta chains listed below, sequenced in a study of CD8+CD57+ T cells in acquired aplastic anemia. Individuals selected for sequencing had exhibited CD8+CD57+ cell expansion on flow cytometry. The TCR beta profiling, which covered VDJ combination and CDR3 sequence, was carried out using genomic DNA as the template. Each CDR3 protein gets one entry after TCRdb re-called the reads with MiXCR. Counted here are 260,000 or so distinct CDR3 sequences, approximately 45% occurring once; the ten biggest clones make up approximately 8%. The sequenced material came from sorted CD4+, CD8+, or CD8+CD57+ T cells (not recorded which) from PBMCs. These receptors all stem from a human donor with aplastic anemia.

The chain combines TRBV6-1 with TRBJ1-2; TRBD1 might be the D (6 bases). The CDR3 totals 13 residues. The germline V gene encodes CDR1 MNHNS and CDR2 SASEGT. The V end was cut by 5 bases, the J end by 6 bases, with 13 bases between. The CDR3 nucleotides are TGTGCCAGCAGTTACTCTCGGACAGATGGCTACACCTTC. Amino acids: CASSYSRTDGYTF.

The chain joins TRBV10-2 to TRBJ2-5, with 11 bases matching TRBD2. The V gene end was trimmed by 9 bases and the J gene end by 1 base; junction bases not matched to a gene: 4. This CDR3 is 14 amino acids long. Germline CDR1 is WSHSY and CDR2 is SAAADI. For the CDR3, the DNA is TGCGCCAGTAGCGGGAGGGTAGGCCAAGAGACCCAGTACTTC. Amino acid sequence: CASSGRVGQETQYF.

V and J are TRBV5-1 and TRBJ1-4; possible D gene TRBD1, 5 bases. Germline CDR1 is SGHRS and CDR2 is YFSETQ. Trimming took off 4 bases at V and 2 bases at J, with 12 bases between the two ends. The CDR3 has 15 residues. In nucleotides, the CDR3 is TGCGCCAGCAGCCGGGGGGGAGTGACTAATGAAAAACTGTTTTTT. Amino acids: CASSRGGVTNEKLFF.

This clonotype showed up just a few times. Relative to the germline gene, one junction end is altered; a read error may explain this. This rearrangement joins TRBV6-1 to TRBJ1-4; TRBD1 might be the D (5 bases). Germline assignment: CDR1 MNHNS and CDR2 SASEGT. CDR3 length: 17 residues. The CDR3 DNA reads as TGTGCCAGCAGTGAAGTAGGGGTACAGACCGCCCCATCAAGTGGGATTTTT. It encodes CASSEVGVQTAPSSGIF.